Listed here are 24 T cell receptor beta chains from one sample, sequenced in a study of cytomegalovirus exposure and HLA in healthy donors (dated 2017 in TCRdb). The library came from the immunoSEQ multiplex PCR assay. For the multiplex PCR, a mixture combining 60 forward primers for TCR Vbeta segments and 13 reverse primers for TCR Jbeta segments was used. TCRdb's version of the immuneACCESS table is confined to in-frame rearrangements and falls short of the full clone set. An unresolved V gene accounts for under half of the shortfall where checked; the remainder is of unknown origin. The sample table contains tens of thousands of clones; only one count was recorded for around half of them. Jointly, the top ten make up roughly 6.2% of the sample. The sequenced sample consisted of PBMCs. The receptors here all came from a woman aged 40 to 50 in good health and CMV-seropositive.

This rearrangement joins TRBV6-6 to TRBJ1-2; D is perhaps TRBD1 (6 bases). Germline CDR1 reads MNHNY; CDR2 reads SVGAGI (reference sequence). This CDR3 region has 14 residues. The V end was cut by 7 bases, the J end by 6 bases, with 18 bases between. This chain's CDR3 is CASTTLGGGNGYTF. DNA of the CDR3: TGTGCCAGCACTACCCTGGGAGGGGGGAATGGCTACACCTTC.

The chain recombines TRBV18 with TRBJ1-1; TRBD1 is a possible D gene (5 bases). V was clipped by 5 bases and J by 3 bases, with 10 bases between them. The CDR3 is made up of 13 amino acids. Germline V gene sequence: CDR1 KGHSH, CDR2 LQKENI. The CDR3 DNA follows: TGTGCCAGCTCAGGGGGGGTGGACACTGAAGCTTTCTTT. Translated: CASSGGVDTEAFF.

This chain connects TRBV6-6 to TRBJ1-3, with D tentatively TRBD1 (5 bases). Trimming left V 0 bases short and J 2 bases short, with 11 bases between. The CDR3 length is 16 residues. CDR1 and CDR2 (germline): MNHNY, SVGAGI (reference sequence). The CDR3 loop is CASSYSRESAGNTIYF. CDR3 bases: TGTGCCAGCAGTTACTCCAGGGAATCTGCTGGAAACACCATATATTTT.

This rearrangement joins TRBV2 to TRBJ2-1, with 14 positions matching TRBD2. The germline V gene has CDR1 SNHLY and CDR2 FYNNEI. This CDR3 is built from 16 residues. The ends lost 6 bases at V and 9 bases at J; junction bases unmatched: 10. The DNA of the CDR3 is TGTGCCAGCAGCTTAAAGGGACTAGCGGGGGTTGCTGAGCAGTTCTTC. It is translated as CASSLKGLAGVAEQFF.

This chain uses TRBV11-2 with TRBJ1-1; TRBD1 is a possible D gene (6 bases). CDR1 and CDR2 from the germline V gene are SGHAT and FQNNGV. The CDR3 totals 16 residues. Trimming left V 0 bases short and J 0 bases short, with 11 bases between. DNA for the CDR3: TGTGCCAGCAGCTTAGACAACAGGGCCATGAACACTGAAGCTTTCTTT. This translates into CASSLDNRAMNTEAFF.

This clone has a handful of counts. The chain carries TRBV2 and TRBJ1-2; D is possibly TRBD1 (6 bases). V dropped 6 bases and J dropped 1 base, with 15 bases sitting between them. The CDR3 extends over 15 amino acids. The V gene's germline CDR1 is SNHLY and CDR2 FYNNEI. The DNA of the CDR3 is TGTGCCAGCAGGGATCGTGGGGGCTTTAACTATGGCTACACCTTC. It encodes CASRDRGGFNYGYTF.

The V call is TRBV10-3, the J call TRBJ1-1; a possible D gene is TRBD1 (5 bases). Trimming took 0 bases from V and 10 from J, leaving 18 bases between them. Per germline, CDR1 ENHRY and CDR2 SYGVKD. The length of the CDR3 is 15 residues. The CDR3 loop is CAISESGQGAVGAFF. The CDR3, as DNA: TGTGCCATCAGTGAGTCGGGCCAGGGCGCCGTAGGAGCTTTCTTT.

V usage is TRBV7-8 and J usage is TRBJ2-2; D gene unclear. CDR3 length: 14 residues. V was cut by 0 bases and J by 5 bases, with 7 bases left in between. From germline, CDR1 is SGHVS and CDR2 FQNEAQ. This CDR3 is CASSLAQRTGELFF. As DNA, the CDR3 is TGTGCCAGCAGCTTAGCACAGAGAACCGGGGAGCTGTTTTTT. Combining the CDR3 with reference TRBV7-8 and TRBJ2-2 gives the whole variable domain GAGVSQSPRYKVAKRGQDVALRCDPISGHVSLFWYQQALGQGPEFLTYFQNEAQLDKSGLPSDRFFAERPEGSVSTLKIQRTQQEDSAVYLCASSLAQRTGELFFGEGSRLTVL.

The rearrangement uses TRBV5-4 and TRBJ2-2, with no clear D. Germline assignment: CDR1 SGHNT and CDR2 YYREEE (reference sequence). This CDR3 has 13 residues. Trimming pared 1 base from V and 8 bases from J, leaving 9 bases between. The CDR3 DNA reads TGTGCCAGCAGCTTGACAAAACAGGGGGAGCTGTTTTTT. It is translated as CASSLTKQGELFF.

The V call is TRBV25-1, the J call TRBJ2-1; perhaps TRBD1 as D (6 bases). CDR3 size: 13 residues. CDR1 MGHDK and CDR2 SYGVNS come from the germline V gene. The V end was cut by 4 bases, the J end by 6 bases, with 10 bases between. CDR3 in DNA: TGTGCCAGCAGTGGGGACATCGCCAATGAGCAGTTCTTC. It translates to CASSGDIANEQFF.

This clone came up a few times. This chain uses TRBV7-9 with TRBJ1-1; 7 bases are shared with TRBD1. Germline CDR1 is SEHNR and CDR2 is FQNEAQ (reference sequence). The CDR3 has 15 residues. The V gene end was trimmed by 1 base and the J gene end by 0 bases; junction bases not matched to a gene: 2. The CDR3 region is CASSLGQGMNTEAFF. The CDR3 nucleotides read TGTGCCAGCAGCTTAGGACAGGGAATGAACACTGAAGCTTTCTTT.

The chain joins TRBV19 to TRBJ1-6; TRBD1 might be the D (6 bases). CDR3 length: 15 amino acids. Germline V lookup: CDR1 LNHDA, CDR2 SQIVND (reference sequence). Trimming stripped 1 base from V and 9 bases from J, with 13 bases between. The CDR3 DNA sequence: TGTGCCAGTAGTATAGGGGCAGGGGTCGGTTCACCCCTCCACTTT. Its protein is CASSIGAGVGSPLHF.

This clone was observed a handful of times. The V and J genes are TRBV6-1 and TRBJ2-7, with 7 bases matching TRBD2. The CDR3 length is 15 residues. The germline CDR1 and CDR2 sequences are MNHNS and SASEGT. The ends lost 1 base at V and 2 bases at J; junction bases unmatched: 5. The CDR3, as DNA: TGTGCCAGCAGTGAAGAGGAGGGAGGGACCTACGAGCAGTACTTC. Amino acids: CASSEEEGGTYEQYF.

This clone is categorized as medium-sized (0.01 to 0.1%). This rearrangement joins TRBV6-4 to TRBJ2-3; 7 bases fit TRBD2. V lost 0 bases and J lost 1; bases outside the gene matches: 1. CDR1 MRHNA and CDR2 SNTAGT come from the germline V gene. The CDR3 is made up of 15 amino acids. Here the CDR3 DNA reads TGTGCCAGCAGTGACTCGGGAGGGGGCACAGATACGCAGTATTTT. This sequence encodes CASSDSGGGTDTQYF.

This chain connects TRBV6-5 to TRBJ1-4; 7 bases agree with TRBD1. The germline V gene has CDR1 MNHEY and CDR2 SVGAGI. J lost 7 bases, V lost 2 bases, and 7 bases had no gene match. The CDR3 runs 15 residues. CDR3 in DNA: TGTGCCAGCAGTTACGTCGACAGGGTGGGTGAAAAACTGTTTTTT. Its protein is CASSYVDRVGEKLFF.

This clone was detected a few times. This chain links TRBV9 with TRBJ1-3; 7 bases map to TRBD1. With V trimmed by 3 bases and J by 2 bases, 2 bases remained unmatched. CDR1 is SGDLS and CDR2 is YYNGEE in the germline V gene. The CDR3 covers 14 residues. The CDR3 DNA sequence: TGTGCCAGCAGCGCGACAGGGACTGGAAACACCATATATTTT. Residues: CASSATGTGNTIYF.

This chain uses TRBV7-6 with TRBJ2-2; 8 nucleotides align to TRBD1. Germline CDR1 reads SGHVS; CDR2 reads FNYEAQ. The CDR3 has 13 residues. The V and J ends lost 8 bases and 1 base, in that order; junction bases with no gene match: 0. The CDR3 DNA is TGTGCCAGCGGACAGGGGAACACCGGGGAGCTGTTTTTT. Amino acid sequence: CASGQGNTGELFF.

CDR3 amino acids: CASSTGQTTDTQYF. CDR3 sequence (DNA): TGTGCCAGCAGCACGGGACAAACCACAGATACGCAGTATTTT. The chain combines TRBV9 with TRBJ2-3, with D possibly being TRBD1 (6 bases). In germline, CDR1 is SGDLS, CDR2 YYNGEE. The CDR3 spans 14 residues. Trimming left V 4 bases short and J 2 bases short, with 11 bases between.

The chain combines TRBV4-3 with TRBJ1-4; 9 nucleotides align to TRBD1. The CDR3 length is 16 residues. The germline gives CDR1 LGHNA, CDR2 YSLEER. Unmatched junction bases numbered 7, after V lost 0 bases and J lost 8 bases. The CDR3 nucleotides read TGCGCCAGCAGCCAAGAGGGGACAGGGCGCGGGGAAAAACTGTTTTTT. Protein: CASSQEGTGRGEKLFF.

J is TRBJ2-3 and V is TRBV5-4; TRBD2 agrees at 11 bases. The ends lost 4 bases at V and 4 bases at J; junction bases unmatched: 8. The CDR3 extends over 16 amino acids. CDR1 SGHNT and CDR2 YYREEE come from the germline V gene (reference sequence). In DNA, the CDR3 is TGTGCCAGCAGCCACCCCACTAGCGGGGGAGCAGATACGCAGTATTTT. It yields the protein CASSHPTSGGADTQYF.

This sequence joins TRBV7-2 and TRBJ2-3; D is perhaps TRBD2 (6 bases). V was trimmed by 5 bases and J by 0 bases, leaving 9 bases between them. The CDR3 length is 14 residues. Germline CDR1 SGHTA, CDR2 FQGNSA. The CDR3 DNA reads TGTGCCAGCAGCCCTGGGGGGAGCACAGATACGCAGTATTTT. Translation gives CASSPGGSTDTQYF.

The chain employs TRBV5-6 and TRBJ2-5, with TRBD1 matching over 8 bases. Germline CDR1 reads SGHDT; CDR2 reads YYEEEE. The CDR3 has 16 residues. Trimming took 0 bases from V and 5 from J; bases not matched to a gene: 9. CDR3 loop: CASSLVLGQGRETQYF. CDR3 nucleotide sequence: TGTGCCAGCAGCTTGGTACTTGGACAGGGCCGGGAGACCCAGTACTTC.

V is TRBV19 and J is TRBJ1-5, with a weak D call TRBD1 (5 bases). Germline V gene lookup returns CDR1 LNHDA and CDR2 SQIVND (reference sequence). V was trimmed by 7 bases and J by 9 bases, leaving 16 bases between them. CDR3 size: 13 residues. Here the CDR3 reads CASTLGVAGPQHF. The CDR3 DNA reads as TGTGCCAGTACCCTAGGGGTAGCCGGGCCCCAGCATTTT.

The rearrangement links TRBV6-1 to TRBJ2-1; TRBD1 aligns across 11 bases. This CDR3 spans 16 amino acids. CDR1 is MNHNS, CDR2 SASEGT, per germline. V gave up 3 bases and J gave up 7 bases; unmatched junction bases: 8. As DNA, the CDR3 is TGTGCCAGCAGTGACCCCCGGACAGGGGGCCGGAATGAGCAGTTCTTC. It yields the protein CASSDPRTGGRNEQFF.